This T cell receptor (beta chain) was obtained from a study of blood T cell repertoires in COVID-19. Across the study: There were acute and convalescent COVID-19 samples, and they came from the United States, Italy and Spain.

As originally analysed: By means of reference gene primer amplification, nucleated cell counts were estimated. Assay: immunoSEQ multiplex PCR; the TCRdb copy retains only in-frame clones and omits some. V and J calls plus clone size are reproduced from that table; the DNA served to infer D and trimming. The sample shows about 53,000 clones, 90% of them seen only once. The germline V gene encodes CDR1 MNHNS and CDR2 SASEGT. The CDR3 spans 15 residues. V trimming: 3 bases; J trimming: 3 bases; junction bases outside the gene matches: 7. The sample comprised peripheral blood. The chain links TRBV6-1 to TRBJ2-7; 8 nucleotides line up with TRBD2. The source is a human donor in a cohort sampled during active COVID-19. DNA for the CDR3: TGTGCCAGCAGTGACGAGAGCGGGGGCCACTACGAGCAGTACTTC. Amino acid sequence: CASSDESGGHYEQYF.